This TCR beta chain was observed in a study of cytomegalovirus exposure and HLA in healthy donors. PCR used 60 Vbeta primers and 13 Jbeta primers. Assay used: immunoSEQ multiplex PCR; TCRdb lists only in-frame clones, some missing. The sample consists of under 90,000 clones, approximately 90% of them appearing once. Input material: PBMCs. This receptor was obtained from a man younger than 30 in good health and CMV-seronegative.

The CDR3 protein is CAGLAENRTYNEQFF. In DNA, the CDR3 is TGCGCCGGTCTAGCGGAGAACCGTACCTACAATGAGCAGTTCTTC. V is TRBV4-3 and J is TRBJ2-1; 7 bases match TRBD2. The germline gives CDR1 LGHNA, CDR2 YSLEER. CDR3 length equals 15 residues. With V trimmed by 11 bases and J by 2 bases, 12 bases remained unmatched.